These 13 T cell receptor beta chains were sequenced from one sample in a study of cytomegalovirus exposure and HLA in healthy donors. 60 Vbeta and 13 Jbeta primers were used in PCR. TCRdb's table, derived via immunoSEQ multiplex PCR, lists solely in-frame clones and lacks some. This sample yields more than 95,000 clones, of which more than 75% are seen a single time; approximately 1.5% belongs to the top ten. Specimen: PBMCs. These receptors came from a woman between 40 and 50 years old in good health and CMV-seronegative.

This clone was recorded a few times. The chain couples TRBV4-3 to TRBJ2-1, with D possibly being TRBD2 (6 bases). Trimming took off 4 bases at V and 0 bases at J, with 16 bases between the two ends. This CDR3 spans 17 amino acids. Germline V lookup: CDR1 LGHNA, CDR2 YSLEER. CDR3 DNA sequence: TGCGCCAGCAGCCCCTTAGGGACTTTGAGCTCCTACAATGAGCAGTTCTTC. This translates into CASSPLGTLSSYNEQFF.

Comment on this clone: Germline and junction disagree at one end, which may indicate a read error. The rearrangement uses TRBV7-7 and TRBJ2-3; D remains unclear. From germline, CDR1 is SSHAT and CDR2 FNYEAQ (reference sequence). The CDR3 is 13 residues long. CDR3 DNA sequence: TGTGCTAGCAGCTCCTACTTTGCAGATACGCAGTATTTT. Translation gives CASSSYFADTQYF.

This chain connects TRBV6-4 to TRBJ2-3; D not certain. From germline, CDR1 is MRHNA and CDR2 SNTAGT. V gave up 0 bases and J gave up 3 bases, with 7 bases separating them. The CDR3 consists of 14 residues. The CDR3 loop reads CASSDSIETDTQYF. CDR3 in DNA: TGTGCCAGCAGTGACTCGATAGAAACAGATACGCAGTATTTT.

V is TRBV11-2 and J is TRBJ2-7, with TRBD1 matching 7 bases. Unmatched junction bases numbered 4, after V lost 4 bases and J lost 4 bases. This CDR3 has 13 residues. The V gene's germline CDR1 is SGHAT and CDR2 FQNNGV. This CDR3 is CASSSGQRYEQYF. CDR3 nucleotide sequence: TGTGCCAGCAGCTCGGGACAGAGATACGAGCAGTACTTC.

A few counts support this clone. The chain links TRBV6-6 to TRBJ1-6; D remains ambiguous. V gave up 5 bases and J gave up 5 bases, with 10 bases separating them. Germline CDR1 and CDR2: MNHNY and SVGAGI (reference sequence). This CDR3 is 14 amino acids long. CDR3 DNA sequence: TGTGCCAGCAGTATCGGGAAAGATAATTCACCCCTCCACTTT. This encodes CASSIGKDNSPLHF.

The chain uses TRBV23-1 and TRBJ2-7; 9 bases match TRBD2. TRBV23-1 is identified as an open reading frame with a role that is uncertain. Unmatched junction bases numbered 22, after V lost 0 bases and J lost 4 bases. The CDR3 has 21 residues. CDR3 amino acids: CASSQSCLKAPPGLALYEQYF. The CDR3 DNA reads TGCGCCAGCAGTCAATCGTGCTTGAAGGCGCCCCCGGGACTAGCTTTATACGAGCAGTACTTC.

CDR3 residues: CASSPSGTGTDGPQHF. Here the CDR3 DNA reads TGTGCCAGCTCACCGTCCGGGACAGGGACCGATGGGCCCCAGCATTTT. This chain joins TRBV18 and TRBJ1-5; 9 bases align to TRBD1. V trimming: 3 bases; J trimming: 9 bases; junction bases outside the gene matches: 12. In germline, CDR1 is KGHSH, CDR2 LQKENI. This CDR3 comprises 16 residues. The variable domain in full, with the rest retrieved from reference TRBV18 and TRBJ1-5, is NAGVMQNPRHLVRRRGQEARLRCSPMKGHSHVYWYRQLPEEGLKFMVYLQKENIIDESGMPKERFSAEFPKEGPSILRIQQVVRGDSAAYFCASSPSGTGTDGPQHFGDGTRLSIL.

The rearrangement links TRBV28 to TRBJ1-5; a weak D match, TRBD1 (6 bases). The length of the CDR3 is 15 residues. Looked up from germline, CDR1 is MDHEN and CDR2 is SYDVKM. Trimming took off 5 bases at V and 1 base at J, with 12 bases between the two ends. CDR3 in amino acids: CASSPGTSSNQPQHF. Here the CDR3 DNA reads TGTGCCAGCAGTCCCGGGACATCGAGCAATCAGCCCCAGCATTTT.

The genes are TRBV12-1 and TRBJ2-7; the table assigns TRBD1, which was not confirmed against the DNA. TRBV12-1 is described as a pseudogene. The CDR3 is 12 amino acids. CDR3 loop: CASSSDSLKRYF. In nucleotides, the CDR3 is TGTGCCAGCAGCTCCGACAGCCTGAAGAGGTACTTC.

The J gene is TRBJ1-1, the V gene TRBV2; D perhaps matches TRBD1 (5 bases). The germline V gene encodes CDR1 SNHLY and CDR2 FYNNEI. CDR3 length equals 14 residues. With 6 bases removed from V and 1 base from J, the gap between germline ends came to 12 bases. In nucleotides, the CDR3 is TGTGCCAGCAGGCGGTTCAGGGAGAACACTGAAGCTTTCTTT. This codes for CASRRFRENTEAFF.

The rearrangement joins TRBV30 to TRBJ2-5; D perhaps matches TRBD1 (5 bases). V lost 2 bases and J 7 bases, leaving 14 bases between the germline ends. The CDR3 totals 13 residues. Germline-derived CDR1 and CDR2 are GTSNPN and SVGIG (reference sequence). The CDR3 bases are TGTGCCTGGAGTCCCGACAGAGCAGGGACCCAGTACTTC. Residues: CAWSPDRAGTQYF.

The rearrangement joins TRBV28 to TRBJ2-7; 8 positions match TRBD2. The V gene's germline CDR1 is MDHEN and CDR2 SYDVKM. The CDR3 covers 15 residues. The V and J ends lost 5 bases and 0 bases, in that order; junction bases with no gene match: 6. CDR3 sequence (DNA): TGTGCCAGCAGTACTCCAGCGGGAGCCTCCTACGAGCAGTACTTC. Encoded protein: CASSTPAGASYEQYF.

About this clone itself: The junction shows a germline mismatch at one end, possibly a read error. This rearrangement joins TRBV4-2 to TRBJ2-1; a weak D match, TRBD1 (6 bases). The CDR3 covers 14 residues. Germline V lookup: CDR1 LGHNA, CDR2 YNFKEQ. CDR3 residues: CASSHRTAYNEQFF. For the CDR3, the DNA is TGTGCCAGCAGCCACAGGACAGCCTATAATGAGCAGTTCTTC.